Shown below are 20 T cell receptor beta chains from a single sample sequenced in a study of blood T cell repertoires in COVID-19 (dated by TCRdb to between 2020 and 2021). The method behind the library was the immunoSEQ multiplex PCR assay. Not all clones reach the TCRdb copy of this immuneACCESS table, which keeps in-frame sequences only. Checked studies attribute under half of the gap to unresolved V genes and leave the rest unexplained. Within this sample are fewer than 350,000 clones, with about 91% of them counted one time only. Roughly a tenth of the sample lies in the top ten. Sequenced sample: PBMCs or T cells enriched from blood (not recorded which). Receptor source: a woman aged 35 to 49 who had recovered from COVID-19.

The chain uses TRBV7-8 and TRBJ1-6; D perhaps matches TRBD1 (6 bases). Germline CDR1 is SGHVS and CDR2 is FQNEAQ. The V gene lost 6 bases and the J gene lost 0 bases, with 12 bases spanning the gap. CDR3 length: 16 residues. CDR3 region: CASSSRGTSYNSPLHF. As DNA, the CDR3 is TGTGCCAGCAGTTCCAGGGGAACCTCCTATAATTCACCCCTCCACTTT.

The chain carries TRBV27 and TRBJ1-3; the match to TRBD1 covers 8 bases. Unmatched junction bases numbered 11, after V lost 6 bases and J lost 1 base. The CDR3 has 17 amino acids. Germline lookup yields CDR1 MNHEY and CDR2 SMNVEV (reference sequence). The CDR3 sequence is CASRKFGQGDSGNTIYF. CDR3 DNA: TGTGCCAGCAGAAAATTCGGACAGGGTGATTCTGGAAACACCATATATTTT.

The V call is TRBV4-3, the J call TRBJ2-5, with D tentatively TRBD1 (5 bases). The ends were cut back, 4 bases at V and 5 bases at J, with 14 bases in the middle. Germline lookup yields CDR1 LGHNA and CDR2 YSLEER. The CDR3 is made up of 14 amino acids. CDR3 sequence: CASSPRAGWETQYF. DNA of the CDR3: TGCGCCAGCAGCCCCCGAGCAGGGTGGGAGACCCAGTACTTC.

The sample holds one count of this clone. V is TRBV27 and J is TRBJ2-2; tentatively, D is TRBD1 (5 bases). This CDR3 spans 18 amino acids. Germline V lookup: CDR1 MNHEY, CDR2 SMNVEV (reference sequence). Trimming stripped 0 bases from V and 2 bases from J, with 16 bases between. The CDR3 spells CASSLSRQPSPNTGELFF. DNA of the CDR3: TGTGCCAGCAGTTTATCGAGACAGCCTTCCCCTAACACCGGGGAGCTGTTTTTT.

The chain joins TRBV7-8 to TRBJ1-4; no reliable D call. The CDR3 runs to 12 residues. The germline V gene encodes CDR1 SGHVS and CDR2 FQNEAQ. V dropped 7 bases and J dropped 8 bases, with 11 bases sitting between them. The CDR3 bases are TGTGCCAGCACCGGAGCCTCGGAAAAACTGTTTTTT. It yields the protein CASTGASEKLFF.

This clone was seen once. The CDR3 DNA reads TGTGCCAGCAGCCGGGACAACAACTACGAGCAGTACTTC. Protein sequence: CASSRDNNYEQYF. The chain uses TRBV7-3 and TRBJ2-7; maybe TRBD1 (6 bases). The germline gives CDR1 SGHTA, CDR2 FQGTGA. This CDR3 has 13 residues. The V and J ends lost 5 bases and 3 bases respectively, with 11 bases between them.

The genes are TRBV30 and TRBJ2-2, with TRBD2 matching 14 bases. Trimming at V came to 5 bases and at J to 4 bases, leaving 3 bases not matched to a gene. Germline loops: CDR1 GTSNPN, CDR2 SVGIG (reference sequence). This CDR3 is 15 amino acids long. The CDR3 DNA follows: TGTGCCTGGGGGGGACTAGCGGGAGTCACCGGGGAGCTGTTTTTT. This codes for CAWGGLAGVTGELFF.

V usage is TRBV7-9 and J usage is TRBJ2-7; 7 bases fit TRBD2. Per the germline V gene, CDR1 is SEHNR and CDR2 is FQNEAQ (reference sequence). The V segment lost 5 bases and the J segment 4 bases; nucleotides outside the gene matches: 2. This CDR3 has 12 amino acids. The CDR3: CASSRDYYEQYF. DNA for the CDR3: TGTGCCAGCAGCCGGGACTATTACGAGCAGTACTTC.

The chain recombines TRBV16 with TRBJ1-3, with a possible D match to TRBD1 (5 bases). The CDR3 is made up of 16 amino acids. CDR1 KGHSY and CDR2 FQNENV come from the germline V gene. V lost 3 bases and J lost 0, with 12 bases in between. The CDR3 DNA sequence: TGTGCCAGCAGCCAGGGGACTTCCAGCTCTGGAAACACCATATATTTT. As protein: CASSQGTSSSGNTIYF.

The chain has TRBV7-8 and TRBJ2-7, with D tentatively TRBD2 (5 bases). Germline V gives CDR1 SGHVS, CDR2 FQNEAQ. Trimming stripped 1 base from V and 6 bases from J, with 13 bases between. The CDR3 has 14 amino acids. The CDR3, as DNA: TGTGCCAGCAGCTTAGGAGTAGCTGAGGGCGAGCAGTACTTC. Its protein is CASSLGVAEGEQYF.

The chain couples TRBV25-1 to TRBJ1-2, with a tentative D call TRBD1 (6 bases). CDR3 length: 17 residues. Per the germline V gene, CDR1 is MGHDK and CDR2 is SYGVNS. The V gene lost 9 bases and the J gene lost 0 bases, with 23 bases spanning the gap. The CDR3 sequence: CASHQIIQGLANYGYTF. As DNA, the CDR3 is TGTGCCAGTCACCAGATAATACAGGGTTTAGCTAACTATGGCTACACCTTC.

This clone was counted only a few times. The V and J genes are TRBV27 and TRBJ1-4; D remains ambiguous. Per germline, CDR1 MNHEY and CDR2 SMNVEV (reference sequence). V was shortened by 3 bases and J by 0 bases, with 11 bases between the two germline ends. The CDR3 is 16 amino acids. The CDR3 region is CASSFRTPATNEKLFF. CDR3 bases: TGTGCCAGCAGTTTCCGAACACCTGCAACTAATGAAAAACTGTTTTTT.

This chain uses TRBV5-6 with TRBJ1-1; 11 nucleotides line up with TRBD1. CDR3 length equals 16 residues. Trimming at V came to 4 bases and at J to 4 bases, leaving 9 bases not matched to a gene. Per germline, CDR1 SGHDT and CDR2 YYEEEE. The CDR3 region is CASSLGMGQGVTEAFF. The CDR3 DNA is TGTGCCAGCAGCCTGGGGATGGGACAGGGGGTCACTGAAGCTTTCTTT. Variable domain in full (rest from reference TRBV5-6 and TRBJ1-1): DAGVTQSPTHLIKTRGQQVTLRCSPKSGHDTVSWYQQALGQGPQFIFQYYEEEERQRGNFPDRFSGHQFPNYSSELNVNALLLGDSALYLCASSLGMGQGVTEAFFGQGTRLTVV.

This chain uses TRBV28 with TRBJ1-4, with 7 nucleotides matching TRBD1. The V segment lost 3 bases and the J segment 4 bases; nucleotides outside the gene matches: 5. The CDR3 is made up of 15 amino acids. From germline, CDR1 is MDHEN and CDR2 SYDVKM. CDR3 nucleotide sequence: TGTGCCAGCAGTTTCATCAGGGGGAATAATGAAAAACTGTTTTTT. This gives the protein CASSFIRGNNEKLFF. The full variable domain, with the rest looked up from reference TRBV28 and TRBJ1-4, is DVKVTQSSRYLVKRTGEKVFLECVQDMDHENMFWYRQDPGLGLRLIYFSYDVKMKEKGDIPEGYSVSREKKERFSLILESASTNQTSMYLCASSFIRGNNEKLFFGSGTQLSVL.

This chain joins TRBV9 and TRBJ2-3; D is uncertain. Trimming cost V 3 bases and J 0 bases, with 5 bases left between them. Germline assignment: CDR1 SGDLS and CDR2 YYNGEE. This CDR3 has 13 residues. The CDR3 nucleotides are TGTGCCAGCAGCGCCTATAGCACAGATACGCAGTATTTT. It is translated as CASSAYSTDTQYF.

The chain links TRBV4-3 to TRBJ2-7; 8 bases match TRBD1. The junction had 3 bases not matched to a gene; V was cut back by 1 base and J by 4 bases. CDR3 length equals 14 residues. Germline CDR1 reads LGHNA; CDR2 reads YSLEER. DNA of the CDR3: TGCGCCAGCAGCCAAGGGACAGGGATTTACGAGCAGTACTTC. This encodes CASSQGTGIYEQYF.

V gene TRBV29-1 combines with J gene TRBJ2-5; D is unclear. Per the germline V gene, CDR1 is SQVTM and CDR2 is ANQGSEA. CDR3 size: 14 residues. Between the trimmed V and J ends, which lost 3 bases and 2 bases, there was a span of 13 bases. The DNA of the CDR3 is TGCAGCGTTGATAGAACAGAAAATCAAGAGACCCAGTACTTC. Amino acid sequence: CSVDRTENQETQYF.

The chain uses TRBV24-1 and TRBJ1-5, with 7 bases fitting TRBD1. CDR1 and CDR2 from the germline V gene are KGHDR and SFDVKD. V lost 1 base, J lost 7 bases, and 0 bases stayed unmatched. CDR3 length equals 13 residues. This CDR3 reads CATSDLGGQPQHF. CDR3 in DNA: TGTGCCACCAGTGATTTAGGGGGCCAGCCCCAGCATTTT.

The chain uses TRBV5-6 and TRBJ1-1; maybe TRBD1 (6 bases). The V gene's germline CDR1 is SGHDT and CDR2 YYEEEE. Between the trimmed V and J ends, which lost 7 bases and 4 bases, there was a span of 14 bases. The CDR3 consists of 13 residues. CDR3 residues: CASGYGGGTEAFF. The CDR3 region has the DNA TGTGCCAGCGGATATGGGGGCGGCACTGAAGCTTTCTTT.

The chain employs TRBV6-6 and TRBJ1-5; 8 bases line up with TRBD1. This CDR3 contains 14 residues. Germline V gene lookup returns CDR1 MNHNY and CDR2 SVGAGI (reference sequence). J lost 0 bases, V lost 8 bases, and 3 bases had no gene match. The CDR3 nucleotides read TGTGCCAGCCAGGACAGGGTTAGCAATCAGCCCCAGCATTTT. As protein: CASQDRVSNQPQHF.